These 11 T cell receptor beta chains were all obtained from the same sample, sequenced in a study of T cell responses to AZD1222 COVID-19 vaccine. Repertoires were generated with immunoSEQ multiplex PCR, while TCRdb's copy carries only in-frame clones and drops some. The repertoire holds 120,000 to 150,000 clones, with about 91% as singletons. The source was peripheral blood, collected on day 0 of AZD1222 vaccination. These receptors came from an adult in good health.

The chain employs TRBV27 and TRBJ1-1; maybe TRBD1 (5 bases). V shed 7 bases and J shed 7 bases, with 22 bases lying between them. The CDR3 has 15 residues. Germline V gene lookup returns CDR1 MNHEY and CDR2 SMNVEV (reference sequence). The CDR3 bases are TGTGCCAGCATTCCACGAACACGGGGCGTAAGTGAAGCTTTCTTT. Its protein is CASIPRTRGVSEAFF.

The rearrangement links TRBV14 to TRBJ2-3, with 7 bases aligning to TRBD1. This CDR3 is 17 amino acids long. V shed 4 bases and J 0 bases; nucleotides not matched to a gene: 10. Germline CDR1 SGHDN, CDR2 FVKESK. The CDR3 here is CASSRGRQGWSTDTQYF. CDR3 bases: TGTGCCAGCAGCCGCGGGCGACAGGGCTGGAGCACAGATACGCAGTATTTT.

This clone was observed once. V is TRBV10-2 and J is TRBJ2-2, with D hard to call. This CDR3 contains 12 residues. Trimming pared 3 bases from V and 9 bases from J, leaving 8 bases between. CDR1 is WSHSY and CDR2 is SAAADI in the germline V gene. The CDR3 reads CASSELRRELFF. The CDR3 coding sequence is TGCGCCAGCAGTGAATTGCGCCGGGAGCTGTTTTTT.

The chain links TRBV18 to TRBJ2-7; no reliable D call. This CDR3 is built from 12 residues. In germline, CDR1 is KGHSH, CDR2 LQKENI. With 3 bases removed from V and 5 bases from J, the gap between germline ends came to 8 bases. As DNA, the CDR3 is TGTGCCAGCTCACCCCGGCAGGACGAGCAGTACTTC. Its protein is CASSPRQDEQYF.

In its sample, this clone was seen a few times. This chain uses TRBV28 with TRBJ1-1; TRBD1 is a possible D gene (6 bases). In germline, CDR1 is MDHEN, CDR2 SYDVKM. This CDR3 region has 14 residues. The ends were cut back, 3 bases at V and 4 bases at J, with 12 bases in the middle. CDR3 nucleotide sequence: TGTGCCAGCAGTTTTCGGGGGCCGGGCACTGAAGCTTTCTTT. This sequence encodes CASSFRGPGTEAFF.

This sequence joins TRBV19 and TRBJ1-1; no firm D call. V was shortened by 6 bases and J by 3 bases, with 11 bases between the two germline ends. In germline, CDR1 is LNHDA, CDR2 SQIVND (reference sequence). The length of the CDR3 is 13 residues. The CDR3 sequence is CASRVWEDTEAFF. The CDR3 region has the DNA TGTGCCAGTAGAGTCTGGGAAGACACTGAAGCTTTCTTT.

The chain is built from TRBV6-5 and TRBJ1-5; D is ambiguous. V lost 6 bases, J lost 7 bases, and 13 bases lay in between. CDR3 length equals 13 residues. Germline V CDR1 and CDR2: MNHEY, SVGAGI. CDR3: CASSLAAAQPQHF. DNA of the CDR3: TGTGCCAGCAGCTTGGCAGCCGCCCAGCCCCAGCATTTT.

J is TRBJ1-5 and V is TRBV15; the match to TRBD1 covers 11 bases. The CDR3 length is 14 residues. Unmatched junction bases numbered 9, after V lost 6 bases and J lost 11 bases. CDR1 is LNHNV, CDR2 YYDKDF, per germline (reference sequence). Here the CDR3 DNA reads TGTGCCACCAGTCCGGGACAGGGGGTAGAGGCCCAGCATTTT. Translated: CATSPGQGVEAQHF.

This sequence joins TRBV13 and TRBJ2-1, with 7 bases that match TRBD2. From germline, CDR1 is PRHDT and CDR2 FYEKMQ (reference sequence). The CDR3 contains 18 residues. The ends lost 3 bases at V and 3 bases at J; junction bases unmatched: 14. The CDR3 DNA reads TGTGCCAGCAGCTTTAGTTCCCCGGGAGGCCATAACTACAATGAGCAGTTCTTC. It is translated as CASSFSSPGGHNYNEQFF. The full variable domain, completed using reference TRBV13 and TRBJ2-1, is AAGVIQSPRHLIKEKRETATLKCYPIPRHDTVYWYQQGPGQDPQFLISFYEKMQSDKGSIPDRFSAQQFSDYHSELNMSSLELGDSALYFCASSFSSPGGHNYNEQFFGPGTRLTVL.

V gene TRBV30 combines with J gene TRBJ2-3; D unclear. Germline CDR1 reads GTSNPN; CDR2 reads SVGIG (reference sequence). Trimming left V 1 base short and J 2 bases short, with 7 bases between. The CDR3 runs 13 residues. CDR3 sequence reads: CAWSAGHTDTQYF. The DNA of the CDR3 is TGTGCCTGGAGTGCGGGCCACACAGATACGCAGTATTTT.

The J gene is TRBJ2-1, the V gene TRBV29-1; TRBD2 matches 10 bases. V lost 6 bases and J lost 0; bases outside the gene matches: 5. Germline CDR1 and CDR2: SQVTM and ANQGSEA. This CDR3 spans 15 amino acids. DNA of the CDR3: TGCAGCGTGGGACTAGCGCACAGCTCCTACAATGAGCAGTTCTTC. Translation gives CSVGLAHSSYNEQFF.